This T cell receptor beta chain was identified in a study of blood T cell repertoires in COVID-19. Turning to the study itself: Italy, Spain and the United States were the sources of the convalescent and acute COVID-19 samples.

In the original workflow: Nucleated cell number was recorded as an estimate derived from reference gene primer amplification. Clones were sequenced by immunoSEQ multiplex PCR, and TCRdb holds only the in-frame ones, with some missing. D and trimming were read from the DNA, whereas the V and J calls and clone size are those reported in that table. Of 150,000 or so clones in the sample, 80% to 90% are singletons; the top ten hold 7% to 10%. Germline V lookup: CDR1 MNHEY, CDR2 SVGAGI. V lost 5 bases and J lost 4, with 15 bases in between. The CDR3 runs 15 residues. This chain uses TRBV6-5 with TRBJ1-5; D might be TRBD1 (5 bases). Sequenced: peripheral blood. This sequence was found in a human donor with acute or convalescent COVID-19. The donor label of this sample is uncertain. This CDR3 is CASSRTGGKNQPQHF. The CDR3 nucleotides are TGTGCCAGCAGTCGTACGGGGGGGAAAAATCAGCCCCAGCATTTT.